The 6 T cell receptor beta chains below all came from one sample that was sequenced in a study of blood T cell repertoires in COVID-19. Clones were read by immunoSEQ multiplex PCR, and TCRdb kept only the in-frame ones, dropping some. The data contain roughly 250,000 clones, 75% to 95% of them singletons. Material: PBMCs or T cells enriched from blood (not recorded which). Receptor source: a woman between 18 and 29 years old who had recovered from COVID-19.

V usage is TRBV15 and J usage is TRBJ1-3; perhaps TRBD1 as D (5 bases). V was cut by 0 bases and J by 9 bases, with 21 bases left in between. There are 17 residues in the CDR3. CDR1 and CDR2 from the germline V gene are LNHNV and YYDKDF (reference sequence). CDR3 amino acids: CATSREPLDSSGVTIYF. The CDR3 DNA reads as TGTGCCACCAGCAGAGAGCCCCTCGACAGTTCAGGAGTCACCATATATTTT.

This rearrangement joins TRBV11-3 to TRBJ1-1; tentative D call: TRBD1 (6 bases). This CDR3 has 15 residues. The V and J ends lost 5 bases and 4 bases respectively, with 17 bases between them. Per germline, CDR1 SGHNT and CDR2 YENEEA. In nucleotides, the CDR3 is TGTGCCAGCAGCCAAGGGGCAAGAGGGGGCACTGAAGCTTTCTTT. This encodes CASSQGARGGTEAFF.

V usage is TRBV5-1 and J usage is TRBJ1-2; the D is unclear. Germline V gene sequence: CDR1 SGHRS, CDR2 YFSETQ. This CDR3 comprises 14 residues. V shed 4 bases and J shed 0 bases, with 10 bases lying between them. CDR3 in DNA: TGCGCCAGCAGCCCCGGGATCACTAACTATGGCTACACCTTC. Translation gives CASSPGITNYGYTF.

As regards this clone: One end of the junction fails to match germline, which may point to a read error. J is TRBJ2-3 and V is TRBV7-7; D might be TRBD1 (6 bases). There are 16 residues in the CDR3. Looked up from germline, CDR1 is SSHAT and CDR2 is FNYEAQ (reference sequence). The CDR3 protein is CASSLGVQGGTDTQYF. The CDR3 DNA follows: TGTGCTAGCAGCTTAGGTGTACAGGGTGGCACAGATACGCAGTATTTT. Based on the CDR3 plus reference TRBV7-7 and TRBJ2-3, the full variable domain is GAGVSQSPRYKVTKRGQDVTLRCDPISSHATLYWYQQALGQGPEFLTYFNYEAQPDKSGLPSDRFSAERPEGSISTLTIQRTEQRDSAMYRCASSLGVQGGTDTQYFGPGTRLTVL.

V gene TRBV2 combines with J gene TRBJ1-2; D possibly corresponds to TRBD1 (5 bases). Germline V gene data show CDR1 as SNHLY and CDR2 as FYNNEI. With 0 bases removed from V and 6 bases from J, the gap between germline ends came to 11 bases. This CDR3 spans 14 amino acids. CDR3 in amino acids: CASSEAPGLNGYTF. The CDR3 nucleotides are TGTGCCAGCAGTGAAGCCCCGGGACTAAATGGCTACACCTTC.

The rearrangement uses TRBV5-1 and TRBJ1-3; TRBD1 matches at 8 bases. The trim removed 0 bases at V and 3 bases at J, leaving 8 bases unmatched. The CDR3 spans 17 residues. The germline CDR1 and CDR2 sequences are SGHRS and YFSETQ. This CDR3 reads CASSLAGQGLNGNTIYF. Here the CDR3 DNA reads TGCGCCAGCAGCTTGGCCGGACAGGGATTGAATGGAAACACCATATATTTT.